These 18 T cell receptor beta chains were sequenced from one sample in a study of T-cell reconstitution after alpha-beta-depleted transplantation in children. Using unique molecular identifiers, the investigators prepared the TCRbeta library. TCRdb reprocessed the PCR reads with MiXCR, giving one entry per CDR3 protein. The sample contains about 500,000 distinct CDR3 sequences, approximately 32% of which appear only once. The starting material was PBMCs from the stem cell graft donor, obtained from the stem cell graft. The receptors originated from a human donor who donated a stem cell graft to a child with aplastic anemia.

The chain recombines TRBV12-3 or TRBV12-4 with TRBJ2-3; D gene ambiguous. Trimming took 8 bases from V and 6 from J, leaving 15 bases between them. This CDR3 contains 13 residues. CDR3 bases: TGTGCCAGCGTTGTAGCAAACGGGGATACGCAGTATTTT. Protein product: CASVVANGDTQYF.

This rearrangement joins TRBV20-1 to TRBJ2-1; the D is unclear. Germline CDR1 DFQATT, CDR2 SNEGSKA (reference sequence). The CDR3 is 14 residues long. V shed 2 bases and J shed 5 bases, with 13 bases lying between them. CDR3 protein: CSARFHALNNEQFF. The CDR3 DNA reads as TGCAGTGCTAGATTTCACGCCCTAAACAATGAGCAGTTCTTC.

J is TRBJ2-7 and V is TRBV5-8, with 7 bases fitting TRBD1. The CDR3 covers 16 residues. Germline lookup yields CDR1 SGHTS and CDR2 YDEGEE. With V trimmed by 1 base and J by 7 bases, 14 bases remained unmatched. The CDR3 protein is CASSLNTFEGAREQYV. CDR3 in DNA: TGTGCCAGCAGCTTGAATACGTTTGAGGGGGCACGAGAGCAGTACGTC.

The rearrangement uses TRBV20-1 and TRBJ1-2; TRBD1 matches 9 bases. The V and J ends lost 1 base and 1 base, in that order; junction bases with no gene match: 7. The V gene's germline CDR1 is DFQATT and CDR2 SNEGSKA (reference sequence). The CDR3 has 16 amino acids. The CDR3 nucleotides are TGCAGTGCTAGAGCCACCGGGACAGGGTTTAACTATGGCTACACCTTC. This sequence encodes CSARATGTGFNYGYTF.

The table lists this clonotype with a count of one. The V gene is TRBV5-1, the J gene TRBJ2-2; D remains unclear. This CDR3 has 14 residues. Trimming pared 0 bases from V and 7 bases from J, leaving 10 bases between. Germline assignment: CDR1 SGHRS and CDR2 YFSETQ. The CDR3 DNA follows: TGCGCCAGCAGCTTGGACGTAAAGGGCGGGGAGCTGTTTTTT. Translated, it gives CASSLDVKGGELFF.

The chain links TRBV7-2 to TRBJ1-3; D unclear. Between the trimmed V and J ends, which lost 1 base and 3 bases, there was a span of 13 bases. The CDR3 sequence is 16 residues long. CDR1 is SGHTA and CDR2 is FQGNSA in the germline V gene. This chain's CDR3 is CASSLGRVPDGNTIYF. CDR3 DNA sequence: TGTGCCAGCAGCTTAGGTCGGGTTCCGGATGGAAACACCATATATTTT.

CDR3 loop: CASSYSRTGWGINNEQFF. The CDR3 DNA sequence: TGTGCCAGCAGTTACAGCCGGACAGGGTGGGGGATAAACAATGAGCAGTTCTTC. The chain uses TRBV6-5 and TRBJ2-1; 8 bases map to TRBD1. Germline loops: CDR1 MNHEY, CDR2 SVGAGI. This CDR3 contains 18 residues. V lost 2 bases, J lost 5 bases, and 14 bases stayed unmatched.

This rearrangement joins TRBV15 to TRBJ2-3; TRBD2 agrees at 9 bases. Trimming at V came to 3 bases and at J to 4 bases, leaving 5 bases not matched to a gene. The CDR3 has 15 amino acids. In germline, CDR1 is LNHNV, CDR2 YYDKDF (reference sequence). The CDR3 nucleotides read TGTGCCACCAGCAGTGGACTAGCGAGGTCAGATACGCAGTATTTT. Its translation: CATSSGLARSDTQYF. Full variable domain (rest looked up from reference TRBV15 and TRBJ2-3): DAMVIQNPRYQVTQFGKPVTLSCSQTLNHNVMYWYQQKSSQAPKLLFHYYDKDFNNEADTPDNFQSRRPNTSFCFLDIRSPGLGDTAMYLCATSSGLARSDTQYFGPGTRLTVL.

This clonotype has more than one count but fewer than ten. The chain has TRBV12-3 or TRBV12-4 and TRBJ2-7; D perhaps matches TRBD2 (6 bases). Trimming removed 6 bases at V and 3 bases at J, with 18 bases between. The CDR3 totals 15 residues. CDR3 nucleotide sequence: TGTGCCAGCAGCCAATCTTGGGGAGGCGTCTACGAGCAGTACTTC. The encoded protein is CASSQSWGGVYEQYF.

The chain couples TRBV25-1 to TRBJ2-1; D gene uncertain. The CDR3 consists of 17 residues. Germline V gene data show CDR1 as MGHDK and CDR2 as SYGVNS. Trimming pared 7 bases from V and 5 bases from J, leaving 24 bases between. This chain's CDR3 is CASIQTTLINRDNEQFF. The CDR3 region has the DNA TGTGCCAGCATCCAGACAACCTTAATCAACAGAGACAATGAGCAGTTCTTC. Complete variable domain (other parts from reference TRBV25-1 and TRBJ2-1): EADIYQTPRYLVIGTGKKITLECSQTMGHDKMYWYQQDPGMELHLIHYSYGVNSTEKGDLSSESTVSRIRTEHFPLTLESARPSHTSQYLCASIQTTLINRDNEQFFGPGTRLTVL.

This clonotype was seen a few times. The rearrangement links TRBV4-3 to TRBJ2-1; D remains ambiguous. Germline V CDR1 and CDR2: LGHNA, YSLEER. The CDR3 is 14 amino acids. The V end lost 0 bases, the J end lost 4 bases, and 7 bases lay between the germline ends. The CDR3 coding sequence is TGCGCCAGCAGCCAAGAAGGCTTTTACAATGAGCAGTTCTTC. Its protein is CASSQEGFYNEQFF.

The rearrangement links TRBV5-1 to TRBJ1-5; D remains unclear. V shed 0 bases and J shed 2 bases, with 9 bases lying between them. This CDR3 region has 15 residues. Germline V gives CDR1 SGHRS, CDR2 YFSETQ. The DNA for the CDR3 is TGCGCCAGCAGCTTGGGGGAGCATGGCAATCAGCCCCAGCATTTT. It codes for CASSLGEHGNQPQHF.

This clonotype was observed once. The chain combines TRBV20-1 with TRBJ2-3, with D perhaps TRBD1 (5 bases). The CDR3 extends over 15 amino acids. V lost 1 base and J 8 bases, leaving 19 bases between the germline ends. Germline V gives CDR1 DFQATT, CDR2 SNEGSKA (reference sequence). The CDR3 nucleotides are TGCAGTGCTAGAGTCGCAGCGAAGGGGTTCGGTACGCAGTATTTT. Its translation is CSARVAAKGFGTQYF.

The rearrangement links TRBV5-5 to TRBJ2-1; unclear D gene. CDR3 length: 16 residues. V was pared by 0 bases and J by 2 bases, with 12 bases between. Germline V lookup: CDR1 SGHKS, CDR2 YYEKEE (reference sequence). The CDR3 sequence: CASSLDRIDPYNEQFF. The CDR3 bases are TGTGCCAGCAGCTTGGACAGAATAGACCCCTACAATGAGCAGTTCTTC.

There are a few counts of this clonotype. This sequence joins TRBV4-2 and TRBJ2-2; 9 bases agree with TRBD1. V gave up 5 bases and J gave up 7 bases; unmatched junction bases: 5. Germline CDR1 is LGHNA and CDR2 is YNFKEQ. The CDR3 consists of 14 residues. Here the CDR3 reads CASSWDRDGGELFF. In DNA form, the CDR3 reads TGTGCCAGCAGCTGGGACAGGGACGGCGGGGAGCTGTTTTTT.

The V call is TRBV20-1, the J call TRBJ2-2, with 11 bases lining up with TRBD2. Germline CDR1 is DFQATT and CDR2 is SNEGSKA (reference sequence). J was trimmed by 4 bases and V by 5 bases; bases with no gene match: 6. The CDR3 has 15 residues. In DNA form, the CDR3 reads TGCAGTGCTCCCGATAGCGGGAGGGCCACCGGGGAGCTGTTTTTT. Encoded protein: CSAPDSGRATGELFF.

CDR3 nucleotides: TGTGCCAGCTCACCAATGGGGGCGGATGGCTACACCTTC. Amino acids: CASSPMGADGYTF. The genes are TRBV18 and TRBJ1-2; D may be TRBD1 (6 bases). Trimming shortened V by 2 bases and J by 6 bases, and 10 bases separated the two germline ends. The CDR3 consists of 13 residues. Germline CDR1 KGHSH, CDR2 LQKENI.

In this sample, this clonotype turned up a few times. This sequence joins TRBV12-3 or TRBV12-4 and TRBJ2-2; no clear D gene. The length of the CDR3 is 15 residues. V shed 5 bases and J shed 4 bases, with 14 bases lying between them. The CDR3 loop is CASSLTSGVTGELFF. CDR3 sequence (DNA): TGTGCCAGCAGTCTGACTTCCGGAGTCACCGGGGAGCTGTTTTTT.